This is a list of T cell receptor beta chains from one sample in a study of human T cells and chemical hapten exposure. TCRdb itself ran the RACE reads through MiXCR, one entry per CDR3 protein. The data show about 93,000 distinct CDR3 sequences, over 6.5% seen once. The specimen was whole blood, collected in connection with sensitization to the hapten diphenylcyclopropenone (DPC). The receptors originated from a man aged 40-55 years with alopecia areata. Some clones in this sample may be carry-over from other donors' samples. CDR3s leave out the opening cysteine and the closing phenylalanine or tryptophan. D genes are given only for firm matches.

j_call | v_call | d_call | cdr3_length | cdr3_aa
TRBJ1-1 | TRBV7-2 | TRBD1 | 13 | ASRTGTGGFGRAF
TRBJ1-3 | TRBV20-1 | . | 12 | SATNRVAGNTIY
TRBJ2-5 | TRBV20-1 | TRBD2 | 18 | SAREVPLAGGTSYQETQY
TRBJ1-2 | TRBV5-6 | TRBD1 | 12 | ASSGTGTDYGYT
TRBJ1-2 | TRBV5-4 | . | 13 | ASSLQGSANYGYT
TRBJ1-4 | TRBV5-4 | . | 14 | ASSLAAGATNEKLF
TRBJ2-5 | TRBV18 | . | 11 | ASSQRDQETQY
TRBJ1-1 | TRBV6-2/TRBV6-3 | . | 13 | ASKVRGNEYTEAF
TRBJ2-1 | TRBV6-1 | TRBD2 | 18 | ASSGALRREGQWGGNEQF
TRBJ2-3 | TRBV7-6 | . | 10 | ASRPLEDTQY
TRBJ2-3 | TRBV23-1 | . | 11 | ASSPIKTDTQY
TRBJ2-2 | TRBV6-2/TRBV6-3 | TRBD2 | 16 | ASSSGLAEGASTGELF
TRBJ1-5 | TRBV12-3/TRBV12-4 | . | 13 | ASSRIQGSNQPQH
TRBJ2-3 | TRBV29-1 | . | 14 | SVENAQGKSTDTQY
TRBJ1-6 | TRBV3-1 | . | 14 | ASSPQDLSYNSPLH
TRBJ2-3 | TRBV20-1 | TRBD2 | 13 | SARDPGGGLDTQY
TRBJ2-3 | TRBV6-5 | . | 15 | ASSSRAAGTSTDTQY
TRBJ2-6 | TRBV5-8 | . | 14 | ASSRMGGAGANVLT
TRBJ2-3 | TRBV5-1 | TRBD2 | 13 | ASSLARLATDTQY
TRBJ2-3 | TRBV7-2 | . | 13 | ASSWRWGLEDTQY
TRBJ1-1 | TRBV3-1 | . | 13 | ASSQVVGGPTEAF
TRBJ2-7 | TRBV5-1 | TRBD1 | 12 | ASSLGQGATEQY
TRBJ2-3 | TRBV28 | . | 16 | ASSLPLWGDRSTDTQY
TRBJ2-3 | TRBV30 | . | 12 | ACPSMGSADTQY
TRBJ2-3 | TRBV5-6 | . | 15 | ASSLAWSSDRRDTQY
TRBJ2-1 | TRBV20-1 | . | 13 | SARHAGGSYNEQF
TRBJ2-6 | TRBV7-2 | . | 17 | ASSSQTRGGMAGANVLT
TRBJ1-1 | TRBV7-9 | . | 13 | ASSLGRERNTEAF
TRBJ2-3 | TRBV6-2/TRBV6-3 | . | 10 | ASTRSTDTQY
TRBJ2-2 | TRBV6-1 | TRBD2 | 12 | ASRRTRTTGELF
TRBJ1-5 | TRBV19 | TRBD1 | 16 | ASSTGTGAPDSNQPQH
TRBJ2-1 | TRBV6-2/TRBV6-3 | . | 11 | ASNRLKWGEQF
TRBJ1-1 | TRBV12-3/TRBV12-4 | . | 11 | ASSFKGDTEAF
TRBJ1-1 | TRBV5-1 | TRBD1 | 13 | ASSGTGGLHTEAF
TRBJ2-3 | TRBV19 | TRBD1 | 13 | ASSLGQLRTDTQY
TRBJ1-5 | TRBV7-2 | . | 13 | ASSLVGGGNQPQH
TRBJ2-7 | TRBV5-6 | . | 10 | ASSLEAGEQY
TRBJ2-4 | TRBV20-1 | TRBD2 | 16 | SARRGLAGDSTKNIQY
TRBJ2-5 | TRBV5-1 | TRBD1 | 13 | ASSSIPTGQETQY
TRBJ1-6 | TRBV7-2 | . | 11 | ASSSDRNSPLH
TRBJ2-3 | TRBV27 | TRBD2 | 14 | ASSTIWTSGTDTQY